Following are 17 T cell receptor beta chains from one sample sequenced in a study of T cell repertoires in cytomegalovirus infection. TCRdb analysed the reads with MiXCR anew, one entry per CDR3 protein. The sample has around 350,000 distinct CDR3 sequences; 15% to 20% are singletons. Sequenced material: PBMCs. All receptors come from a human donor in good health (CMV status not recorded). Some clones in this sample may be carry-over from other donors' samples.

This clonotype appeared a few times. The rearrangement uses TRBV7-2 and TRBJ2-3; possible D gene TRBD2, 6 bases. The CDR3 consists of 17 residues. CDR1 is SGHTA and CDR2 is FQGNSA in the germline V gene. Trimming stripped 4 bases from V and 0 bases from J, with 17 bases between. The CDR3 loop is CASSSPSGGMSTDTQYF. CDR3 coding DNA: TGTGCCAGCAGCTCGCCGTCGGGCGGGATGAGCACAGATACGCAGTATTTT.

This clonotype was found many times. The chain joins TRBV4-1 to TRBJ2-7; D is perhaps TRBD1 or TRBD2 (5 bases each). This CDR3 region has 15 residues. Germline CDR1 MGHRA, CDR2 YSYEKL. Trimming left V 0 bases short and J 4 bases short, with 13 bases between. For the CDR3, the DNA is TGCGCCAGCAGCCAAGATGGGGGTAGCGCGTACGAGCAGTACTTC. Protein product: CASSQDGGSAYEQYF.

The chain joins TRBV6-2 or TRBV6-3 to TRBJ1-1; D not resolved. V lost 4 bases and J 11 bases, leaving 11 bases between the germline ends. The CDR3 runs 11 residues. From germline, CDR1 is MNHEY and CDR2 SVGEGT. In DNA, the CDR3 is TGTGCCAGCAGTTTCGGCCGATCGGCTTTCTTT. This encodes CASSFGRSAFF.

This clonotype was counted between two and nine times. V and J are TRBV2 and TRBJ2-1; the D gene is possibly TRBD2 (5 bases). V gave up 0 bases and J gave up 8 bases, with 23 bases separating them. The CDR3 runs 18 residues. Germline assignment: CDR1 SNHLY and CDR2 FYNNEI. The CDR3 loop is CASSEALSGSPTEDEQFF. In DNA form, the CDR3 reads TGTGCCAGCAGTGAAGCGCTTTCAGGCAGCCCTACGGAGGATGAGCAGTTCTTC.

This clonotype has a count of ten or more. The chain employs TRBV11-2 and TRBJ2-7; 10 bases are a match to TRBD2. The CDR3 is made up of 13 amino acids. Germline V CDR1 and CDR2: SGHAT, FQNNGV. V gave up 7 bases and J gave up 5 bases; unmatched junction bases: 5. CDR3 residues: CASNLAGVNEQYF. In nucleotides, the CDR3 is TGTGCCAGCAACCTAGCGGGAGTGAACGAGCAGTACTTC.

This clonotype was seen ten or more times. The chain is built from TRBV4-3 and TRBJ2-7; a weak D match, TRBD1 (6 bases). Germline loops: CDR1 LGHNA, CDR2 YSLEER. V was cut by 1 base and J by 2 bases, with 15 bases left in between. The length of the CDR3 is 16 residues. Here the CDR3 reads CASSQVGEGHPYEQYF. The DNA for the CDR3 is TGCGCCAGCAGCCAAGTGGGAGAGGGACACCCCTACGAGCAGTACTTC.

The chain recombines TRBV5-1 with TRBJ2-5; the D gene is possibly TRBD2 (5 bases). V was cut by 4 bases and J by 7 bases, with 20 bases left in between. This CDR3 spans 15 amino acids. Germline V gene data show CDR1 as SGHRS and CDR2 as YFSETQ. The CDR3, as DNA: TGCGCCAGCAGCCCTCTGGCAGCGGACCCAAGGACCCAGTACTTC. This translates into CASSPLAADPRTQYF.

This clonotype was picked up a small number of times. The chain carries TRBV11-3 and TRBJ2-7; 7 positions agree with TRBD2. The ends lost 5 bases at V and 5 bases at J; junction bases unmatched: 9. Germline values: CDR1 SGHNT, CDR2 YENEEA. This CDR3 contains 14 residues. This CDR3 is CASSPGGGLDEQYF. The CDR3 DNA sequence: TGTGCCAGCAGCCCGGGGGGTGGGTTGGACGAGCAGTACTTC.

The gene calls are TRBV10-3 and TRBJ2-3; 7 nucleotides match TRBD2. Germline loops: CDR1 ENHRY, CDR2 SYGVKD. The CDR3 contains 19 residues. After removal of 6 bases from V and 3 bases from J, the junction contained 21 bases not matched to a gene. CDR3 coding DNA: TGTGCCATCAGCGACCCCCGGGCGGGAGTTTATCTTGGGACAGATACGCAGTATTTT. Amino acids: CAISDPRAGVYLGTDTQYF.

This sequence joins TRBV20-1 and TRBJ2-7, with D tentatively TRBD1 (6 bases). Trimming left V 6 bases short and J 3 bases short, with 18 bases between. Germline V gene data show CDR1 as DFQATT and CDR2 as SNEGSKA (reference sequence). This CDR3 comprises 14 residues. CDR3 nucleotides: TGCAGTGCGGTGGCAACAGGGCAAAACTACGAGCAGTACTTC. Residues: CSAVATGQNYEQYF.

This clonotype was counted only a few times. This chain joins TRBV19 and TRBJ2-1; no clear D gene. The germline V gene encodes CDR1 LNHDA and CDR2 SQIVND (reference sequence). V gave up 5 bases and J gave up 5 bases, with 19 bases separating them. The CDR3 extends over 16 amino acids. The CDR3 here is CASSPPQSVGNNEQFF. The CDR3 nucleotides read TGTGCCAGTAGTCCCCCACAGTCCGTCGGTAACAATGAGCAGTTCTTC.

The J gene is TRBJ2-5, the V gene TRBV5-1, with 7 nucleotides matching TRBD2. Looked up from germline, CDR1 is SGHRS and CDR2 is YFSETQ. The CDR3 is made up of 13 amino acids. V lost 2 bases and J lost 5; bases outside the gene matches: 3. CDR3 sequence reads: CASSFTSAETQYF. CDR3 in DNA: TGCGCCAGCAGCTTCACTAGCGCTGAGACCCAGTACTTC.

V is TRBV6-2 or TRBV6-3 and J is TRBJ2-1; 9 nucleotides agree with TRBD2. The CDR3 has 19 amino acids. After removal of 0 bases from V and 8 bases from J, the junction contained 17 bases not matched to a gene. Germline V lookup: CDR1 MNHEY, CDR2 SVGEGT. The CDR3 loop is CASSYSWTGPAGGADEQFF. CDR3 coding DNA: TGTGCCAGCAGTTACTCCTGGACAGGACCAGCGGGAGGTGCCGATGAGCAGTTCTTC.

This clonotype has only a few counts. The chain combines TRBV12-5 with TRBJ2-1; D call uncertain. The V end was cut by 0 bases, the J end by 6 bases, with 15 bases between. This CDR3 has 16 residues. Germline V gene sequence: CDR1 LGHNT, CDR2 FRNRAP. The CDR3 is CASGLVDLTPLNEQFF. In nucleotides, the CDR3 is TGTGCTAGTGGTTTGGTAGACTTAACCCCACTCAATGAGCAGTTCTTC.

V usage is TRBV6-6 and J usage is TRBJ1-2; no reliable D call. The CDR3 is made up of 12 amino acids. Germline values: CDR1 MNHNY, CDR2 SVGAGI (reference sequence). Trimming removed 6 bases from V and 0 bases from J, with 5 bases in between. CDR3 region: CASRRSNYGYTF. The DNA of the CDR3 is TGTGCCAGCAGGAGGTCTAACTATGGCTACACCTTC.

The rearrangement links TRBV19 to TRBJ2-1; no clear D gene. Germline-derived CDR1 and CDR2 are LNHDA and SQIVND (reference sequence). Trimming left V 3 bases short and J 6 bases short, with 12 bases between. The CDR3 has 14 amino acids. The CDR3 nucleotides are TGTGCCAGTAGTATGCCTGTATCGGGCAATGAGCAGTTCTTC. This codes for CASSMPVSGNEQFF. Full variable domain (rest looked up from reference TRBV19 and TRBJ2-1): DGGITQSPKYLFRKEGQNVTLSCEQNLNHDAMYWYRQDPGQGLRLIYYSQIVNDFQKGDIAEGYSVSREKKESFPLTVTSAQKNPTAFYLCASSMPVSGNEQFFGPGTRLTVL.

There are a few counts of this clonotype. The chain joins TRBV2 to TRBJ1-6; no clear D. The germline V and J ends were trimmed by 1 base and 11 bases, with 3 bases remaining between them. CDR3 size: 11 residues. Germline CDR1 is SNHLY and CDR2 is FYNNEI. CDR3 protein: CASSEGTPLHF. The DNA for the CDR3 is TGTGCCAGCAGTGAAGGCACACCCCTCCACTTT.